The 7 T cell receptor beta chains reported below all come from one sample, sequenced in a study of T cell responses to AZD1222 COVID-19 vaccine (dated by TCRdb to 2020 to 2023). The library relied on the immunoSEQ multiplex PCR assay. TCRdb mirrors the immuneACCESS table, restricted to in-frame sequences. Some clones are absent from its copies; in checked studies, under half trace to an unresolved V gene, and the reason for the others is unknown. Recorded for this sample are roughly 190,000 clones; under 95% of them occurred a single time. The biggest ten clones account for 0.75% to 1% of the sample. What the time point label conveys for this sample: baseline before first vaccination. The sequencing used peripheral blood, collected on day 0 of AZD1222 vaccination. Every receptor here comes from an adult in good health.

The chain carries TRBV9 and TRBJ2-1; 12 nucleotides agree with TRBD2. Germline CDR1 and CDR2: SGDLS and YYNGEE. V was clipped by 3 bases and J by 0 bases; unmatched bases: 10. CDR3 size: 19 residues. CDR3 amino acids: CASSGHGTSGPRSYNEQFF. CDR3 nucleotides: TGTGCCAGCAGCGGACACGGGACTAGCGGGCCCCGCTCCTACAATGAGCAGTTCTTC.

The chain carries TRBV27 and TRBJ2-1; D is uncertain. Germline CDR1 MNHEY, CDR2 SMNVEV (reference sequence). V dropped 3 bases and J dropped 14 bases, with 14 bases sitting between them. The CDR3 is made up of 12 amino acids. Here the CDR3 reads CASSFPGPQEFF. In nucleotides, the CDR3 is TGTGCCAGCAGTTTCCCTGGCCCTCAGGAGTTCTTC.

The V and J genes are TRBV10-2 and TRBJ1-2; TRBD1 might be the D (6 bases). This CDR3 region has 15 residues. With 0 bases removed from V and 4 bases from J, the gap between germline ends came to 12 bases. Germline-derived CDR1 and CDR2 are WSHSY and SAAADI. In nucleotides, the CDR3 is TGCGCCAGCAGTGAGTCTGGGGGCGCGGGCTATGGCTACACCTTC. Translated: CASSESGGAGYGYTF.

V and J are TRBV29-1 and TRBJ1-1; D gene ambiguous. Germline lookup yields CDR1 SQVTM and CDR2 ANQGSEA. Trimming left V 2 bases short and J 4 bases short, with 11 bases between. The CDR3 loop spans 13 amino acids. This CDR3 is CSVERGSGTEAFF. The CDR3 DNA reads as TGCAGCGTTGAACGGGGTAGCGGCACTGAAGCTTTCTTT.

V usage is TRBV7-9 and J usage is TRBJ1-4; perhaps TRBD1 as D (6 bases). CDR1 and CDR2 from the germline V gene are SEHNR and FQNEAQ (reference sequence). The ends were cut back, 3 bases at V and 0 bases at J, with 17 bases in the middle. This CDR3 has 18 amino acids. CDR3: CASSFPGTLTSTNEKLFF. The CDR3, as DNA: TGTGCCAGCAGCTTTCCCGGGACACTGACCTCAACTAATGAAAAACTGTTTTTT. The entire variable domain, with the rest obtained from reference TRBV7-9 and TRBJ1-4, is as follows: DTGVSQNPRHKITKRGQNVTFRCDPISEHNRLYWYRQTLGQGPEFLTYFQNEAQLEKSRLLSDRFSAERPKGSFSTLEIQRTEQGDSAMYLCASSFPGTLTSTNEKLFFGSGTQLSVL.

The gene calls are TRBV7-6 and TRBJ1-6, with 7 bases lining up with TRBD1. This CDR3 has 17 amino acids. Trimming at V came to 5 bases and at J to 6 bases, leaving 13 bases not matched to a gene. Germline V CDR1 and CDR2: SGHVS, FNYEAQ. Written as DNA, the CDR3 is TGTGCCAGCAGCCCAGAGGGGACAGCCCGGGTTAATTCACCCCTCCACTTT. This encodes CASSPEGTARVNSPLHF.

This chain uses TRBV6-4 with TRBJ2-1, with D possibly being TRBD1 (5 bases). The V end lost 0 bases, the J end lost 10 bases, and 16 bases lay between the germline ends. The V gene's germline CDR1 is MRHNA and CDR2 SNTAGT. The CDR3 length is 15 residues. The CDR3 spells CASSDSGRLPGEQFF. CDR3 bases: TGTGCCAGCAGTGACTCGGGCCGGCTACCAGGGGAGCAGTTCTTC.